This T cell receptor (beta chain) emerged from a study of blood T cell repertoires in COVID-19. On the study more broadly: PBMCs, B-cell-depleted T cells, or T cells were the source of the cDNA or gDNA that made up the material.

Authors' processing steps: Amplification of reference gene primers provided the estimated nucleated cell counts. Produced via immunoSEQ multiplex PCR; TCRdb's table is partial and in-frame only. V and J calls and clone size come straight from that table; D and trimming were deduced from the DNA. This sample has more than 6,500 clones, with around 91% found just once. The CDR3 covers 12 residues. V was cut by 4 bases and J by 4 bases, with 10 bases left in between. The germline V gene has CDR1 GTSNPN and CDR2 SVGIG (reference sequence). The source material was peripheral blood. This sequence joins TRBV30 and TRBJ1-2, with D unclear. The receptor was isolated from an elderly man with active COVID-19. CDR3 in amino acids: CAWTHGVYGYTF. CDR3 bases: TGTGCCTGGACCCACGGAGTCTATGGCTACACCTTC.